This T cell receptor (beta chain) was sequenced during a study of shared clonotypes between healthy human individuals. As regards this clone: Its specificity is unknown.

At a deep level, the assay was run. Each cell subset's genomic DNA was divided evenly among several immunoSEQ plates. Produced via immunoSEQ multiplex PCR; TCRdb's table is partial and in-frame only. The sample consists of roughly 2,300,000 clones, about 90% of them appearing once. The study, taken as a whole, reports: Among a few donors, roughly 5% of naive CD4 clonotypes were found in common. Deeper or shallower sequencing was expected to change how clonotypes are shared among donors.

CDR1 and CDR2 (germline): KGHSH, LQKENI. The CDR3 extends over 14 amino acids. V lost 4 bases to trimming and J lost 4 bases; unmatched junction nucleotides: 4. Sequencing was carried out using naive CD4+ T cells from PBMCs. This sample's subset: CD45RA+ positively selected. The TCR originated in a man in his late teens or twenties in good health. Some clones in this sample may be carry-over from other donors' samples. The gene calls are TRBV18 and TRBJ2-1; 7 positions agree with TRBD1. This CDR3 is CASSLGTAYNEQFF. As DNA, the CDR3 is TGTGCCAGCTCACTCGGGACAGCGTACAATGAGCAGTTCTTC. Full variable domain (remainder filled in from reference TRBV18 and TRBJ2-1): NAGVMQNPRHLVRRRGQEARLRCSPMKGHSHVYWYRQLPEEGLKFMVYLQKENIIDESGMPKERFSAEFPKEGPSILRIQQVVRGDSAAYFCASSLGTAYNEQFFGPGTRLTVL.